This T cell receptor (beta chain) was sequenced for a study of blood T cell repertoires in COVID-19. Per the authors' pipeline: Cell counts per sample came from amplifying reference gene primers. The method was immunoSEQ multiplex PCR; TCRdb's version includes in-frame clones alone and lacks a portion of them. The D gene and trimming were derived from the DNA, and the V and J assignments and clone size from that table. The repertoire includes more than 60,000 clones, less than 85% of them detected once, and less than 15% sits in the top ten. While infection was still active, Seattle patients were enrolled and then followed longitudinally. J was trimmed by 7 bases and V by 4 bases; bases with no gene match: 6. CDR1 SGHTA and CDR2 FQGNSA come from the germline V gene. The CDR3 consists of 14 residues.

The source is a man over 45 with COVID-19, enrolled during active disease. The genes are TRBV7-2 and TRBJ1-5; 8 nucleotides match TRBD1. The sequenced sample consisted of peripheral blood. CDR3 DNA sequence: TGTGCCAGCAGCTCCGACAGGGGAGGGCAGCCCCAGCATTTT. It encodes CASSSDRGGQPQHF.